A single sample is the source of the 6 T cell receptor beta chains below, sequenced in a study of CD8+ T cells in alopecia areata. RNA was extracted and reverse transcribed into cDNA as the sequencing template. Only in-frame clones appear in the TCRdb table, and some are missing; sequencing was by immunoSEQ multiplex PCR. The table includes some 120,000 clones, 47% detected once. Sequencing was performed on NKG2D-low CD8+ T cells sorted from blood. The receptors come from a human donor with alopecia areata.

The chain is built from TRBV29-1 and TRBJ2-1; 7 positions agree with TRBD1. CDR3 length equals 12 residues. The germline gives CDR1 SQVTM, CDR2 ANQGSEA. With 6 bases clipped from V and 4 bases from J, the junction kept 3 bases outside the gene matches. CDR3 sequence (DNA): TGCAGCGTAGGGACAGCATACAATGAGCAGTTCTTC. Amino acid sequence: CSVGTAYNEQFF.

This clone was observed a single time. The chain employs TRBV9 and TRBJ1-1; no firm D call. Trimming shortened V by 4 bases and J by 3 bases, and 7 bases separated the two germline ends. The CDR3 has 12 residues. The V gene's germline CDR1 is SGDLS and CDR2 YYNGEE. CDR3 loop: CASSSRDTEAFF. Written as DNA, the CDR3 is TGTGCCAGCAGCTCGCGAGACACTGAAGCTTTCTTT. Together with reference TRBV9 and TRBJ1-1, the CDR3 gives the full variable domain: DSGVTQTPKHLITATGQRVTLRCSPRSGDLSVYWYQQSLDQGLQFLIQYYNGEERAKGNILERFSAQQFPDLHSELNLSSLELGDSALYFCASSSRDTEAFFGQGTRLTVV.

This clone was seen only a few times. The chain couples TRBV23-1 to TRBJ2-7; 7 nucleotides line up with TRBD1. TRBV23-1 is filed as an ORF, its function uncertain. V was clipped by 5 bases and J by 2 bases; unmatched bases: 9. CDR3 size: 15 residues. CDR3 protein: CASSSSPGQTYEQYF. The DNA for the CDR3 is TGCGCCAGCAGTTCATCCCCGGGACAGACCTACGAGCAGTACTTC.

This clone came up a few times. The chain employs TRBV14 and TRBJ2-7; D unclear. This CDR3 comprises 16 residues. Trimming cost V 0 bases and J 5 bases, with 17 bases left between them. Germline V CDR1 and CDR2: SGHDN, FVKESK. CDR3 DNA sequence: TGTGCCAGCAGCCAAGATCATCCAGCGCCCGAGGACGAGCAGTACTTC. Translated: CASSQDHPAPEDEQYF. The full variable domain, its missing parts supplied by reference TRBV14 and TRBJ2-7, is EAGVTQFPSHSVIEKGQTVTLRCDPISGHDNLYWYRRVMGKEIKFLLHFVKESKQDESGMPNNRFLAERTGGTYSTLKVQPAELEDSGVYFCASSQDHPAPEDEQYFGPGTRLTVT.

The chain recombines TRBV29-1 with TRBJ2-7; D may correspond to TRBD1 or TRBD2 (5 bases each). Trimming cost V 6 bases and J 1 base, with 22 bases left between them. The germline V gene has CDR1 SQVTM and CDR2 ANQGSEA. The CDR3 is made up of 16 amino acids. The CDR3 reads CSVETPGPKGSYEQYF. The CDR3 region has the DNA TGCAGCGTGGAGACTCCGGGACCCAAGGGGTCCTACGAGCAGTACTTC.

V usage is TRBV7-2 and J usage is TRBJ2-1; D gene uncertain. Germline V gene lookup returns CDR1 SGHTA and CDR2 FQGNSA. The length of the CDR3 is 11 residues. V lost 8 bases to trimming and J lost 0 bases, with 2 bases between them. The chain's CDR3 is CASPSYNEQFF. In nucleotides, the CDR3 is TGTGCCAGCCCCTCCTACAATGAGCAGTTCTTC.